A single sample is the source of the 8 T cell receptor beta chains below, sequenced in a study of vaccination effects on CD4 cells after COVID-19. When less than 13 days of culture had elapsed, CD4+ T cells were isolated. Generated by immunoSEQ multiplex PCR, the TCRdb table keeps only in-frame clones and is missing some. The sample holds 40,000 or so clones, roughly 74% seen once. These receptors have no identified antigens. Sequenced here: CD4+ T cells from PBMCs cultured without peptide, sampled before COVID-19 vaccination. The source is a human donor who received a COVID-19 vaccine.

This clone was detected only a few times. The CDR3 coding sequence is TGTGCCAGCAGTTTAGGCAGTCACAATGAGCAGTTCTTC. Amino acid sequence: CASSLGSHNEQFF. This chain uses TRBV12-3 or TRBV12-4 with TRBJ2-1; no clear D. The CDR3 has 13 residues. The V end lost 1 base, the J end lost 5 bases, and 6 bases lay between the germline ends.

This chain uses TRBV5-4 with TRBJ2-7; 7 bases match TRBD1. The CDR3 loop spans 16 amino acids. V was pared by 0 bases and J by 0 bases, with 6 bases of the junction left unmatched. CDR1 SGHNT and CDR2 YYREEE come from the germline V gene (reference sequence). The CDR3 DNA reads as TGTGCCAGCAGCTTGGTTAGGGGGCAGGGCTCCTACGAGCAGTACTTC. Its translation is CASSLVRGQGSYEQYF.

The chain links TRBV6-6 to TRBJ1-2; D uncertain. Germline V gives CDR1 MNHNY, CDR2 SVGAGI (reference sequence). The CDR3 extends over 15 amino acids. V was cut by 4 bases and J by 0 bases, with 12 bases left in between. CDR3 residues: CASSLGRSTNYGYTF. CDR3 nucleotide sequence: TGTGCCAGCAGTTTAGGCAGAAGTACTAACTATGGCTACACCTTC.

This chain connects TRBV18 to TRBJ1-2; 9 bases agree with TRBD1. The J segment lost 8 bases and the V segment lost 3 bases, leaving 7 bases of the junction unmatched. The germline V gene has CDR1 KGHSH and CDR2 LQKENI. The CDR3 totals 14 residues. The DNA for the CDR3 is TGTGCCAGCTCACCGGGTGGGACAGGGAACGGCTACACCTTC. Translated, it gives CASSPGGTGNGYTF.

The chain has TRBV11-2 and TRBJ2-3; 12 bases map to TRBD2. CDR1 is SGHAT, CDR2 FQNNGV, per germline. The junction had 1 base not matched to a gene; V was cut back by 1 base and J by 2 bases. CDR3 length: 16 residues. Here the CDR3 DNA reads TGTGCCAGCAGCTTAGGACTAGCGGGGGCCACAGATACGCAGTATTTT. Its protein is CASSLGLAGATDTQYF.

This chain joins TRBV6-6 and TRBJ2-7, with no clear D. This CDR3 is built from 13 residues. The V and J ends lost 7 bases and 0 bases respectively, with 10 bases between them. CDR1 and CDR2 (germline): MNHNY, SVGAGI (reference sequence). This chain's CDR3 is CASTSSPSYEQYF. CDR3 sequence (DNA): TGTGCCAGCACTTCAAGCCCCTCCTACGAGCAGTACTTC.

The chain carries TRBV19 and TRBJ1-6; no clear D. The CDR3 is made up of 14 amino acids. Trimming took off 5 bases at V and 0 bases at J, with 5 bases between the two ends. The V gene's germline CDR1 is LNHDA and CDR2 SQIVND (reference sequence). The CDR3 loop is CASSPSSYNSPLHF. The CDR3 region has the DNA TGTGCCAGTAGTCCTAGCTCCTATAATTCACCCCTCCACTTT. Full variable domain (remainder filled in from reference TRBV19 and TRBJ1-6): DGGITQSPKYLFRKEGQNVTLSCEQNLNHDAMYWYRQDPGQGLRLIYYSQIVNDFQKGDIAEGYSVSREKKESFPLTVTSAQKNPTAFYLCASSPSSYNSPLHFGNGTRLTVT.

The chain combines TRBV23-1 with TRBJ2-2, with D perhaps matching TRBD1 (6 bases). TRBV23-1 is labeled an ORF, and its function is uncertain. V lost 3 bases, J lost 5 bases, and 19 bases lay in between. CDR3 length equals 17 residues. This chain's CDR3 is CASSHSGTKGLTGELFF. DNA for the CDR3: TGCGCCAGCAGTCATTCCGGGACAAAGGGGTTAACCGGGGAGCTGTTTTTT.